The 32 T cell receptor beta chains in this list originate from one sample, sequenced in a study of T cell changes during pregnancy in multiple sclerosis. The method was immunoSEQ multiplex PCR; TCRdb's version includes in-frame clones alone and lacks a portion of them. The sample consists of about 100,000 clones, 90% to 95% of them appearing once. The sample was peripheral blood, taken before pregnancy. The source of these receptors is a female donor with multiple sclerosis, enrolled in a pregnancy study.

The chain links TRBV13 to TRBJ1-2; 10 bases are shared with TRBD1. This CDR3 region has 15 residues. V was clipped by 5 bases and J by 2 bases; unmatched bases: 5. The germline V gene encodes CDR1 PRHDT and CDR2 FYEKMQ (reference sequence). Here the CDR3 DNA reads TGTGCCAGCAGCCCCTGGACAGGGGGGAACTATGGCTACACCTTC. Its translation: CASSPWTGGNYGYTF.

The chain carries TRBV28 and TRBJ1-1, with D hard to call. CDR1 MDHEN and CDR2 SYDVKM come from the germline V gene. V dropped 1 base and J dropped 1 base, with 7 bases sitting between them. The CDR3 runs 14 residues. CDR3 sequence (DNA): TGTGCCAGCAGTTTATCGCGGAAGAACACTGAAGCTTTCTTT. It specifies CASSLSRKNTEAFF.

The chain links TRBV30 to TRBJ1-2; D is undetermined. The CDR3 covers 13 residues. Germline values: CDR1 GTSNPN, CDR2 SVGIG (reference sequence). V was pared by 4 bases and J by 1 base, with 10 bases between. The CDR3 here is CAWTRSGNYGYTF. The CDR3 DNA sequence: TGTGCCTGGACCCGGTCCGGTAACTATGGCTACACCTTC.

The chain is built from TRBV30 and TRBJ2-1; D remains unclear. The V end lost 2 bases, the J end lost 6 bases, and 5 bases lay between the germline ends. Looked up from germline, CDR1 is GTSNPN and CDR2 is SVGIG (reference sequence). CDR3 length equals 11 residues. CDR3 residues: CAWSYSNEQFF. In DNA, the CDR3 is TGTGCCTGGAGTTATTCCAATGAGCAGTTCTTC. The full variable domain, rest sourced from reference TRBV30 and TRBJ2-1, is SQTIHQWPATLVQPVGSPLSLECTVEGTSNPNLYWYRQAAGRGLQLLFYSVGIGQISSEVPQNLSASRPQDRQFILSSKKLLLSDSGFYLCAWSYSNEQFFGPGTRLTVL.

This clone occurred a few times. The CDR3 loop is CASSLRQRNTEAFF. For the CDR3, the DNA is TGTGCCAGCAGCTTGAGACAGCGGAACACTGAAGCTTTCTTT. The V gene is TRBV5-6, the J gene TRBJ1-1; a possible D gene is TRBD1 (5 bases). V lost 1 base and J lost 1, with 8 bases in between. The CDR3 has 14 residues. Germline assignment: CDR1 SGHDT and CDR2 YYEEEE.

The V gene is TRBV6-5, the J gene TRBJ2-3, with D perhaps TRBD1 (5 bases). Trimming took 4 bases from V and 0 from J, leaving 8 bases between them. The CDR3 sequence is 14 residues long. The germline CDR1 and CDR2 sequences are MNHEY and SVGAGI. CDR3 DNA sequence: TGTGCCAGCAGTTTCAGACAGAGCACAGATACGCAGTATTTT. Translating it yields CASSFRQSTDTQYF.

CDR3 sequence (DNA): TGCGCCAGCAGCCAAGGTCCCATACTACTGCTTAGCACAGATACGCAGTATTTT. Its protein product is CASSQGPILLLSTDTQYF. V gene TRBV4-1 combines with J gene TRBJ2-3; D ambiguous. Germline-derived CDR1 and CDR2 are MGHRA and YSYEKL. This CDR3 region has 18 residues. The V end lost 1 base, the J end lost 0 bases, and 17 bases lay between the germline ends.

The rearrangement links TRBV5-4 to TRBJ2-1; the D gene is possibly TRBD2 (6 bases). CDR3 length: 15 residues. Trimming left V 3 bases short and J 1 base short, with 11 bases between. Germline V lookup: CDR1 SGHNT, CDR2 YYREEE (reference sequence). Written as DNA, the CDR3 is TGTGCCAGCAGCTCGAGGGACTTGTCCTACAATGAGCAGTTCTTC. Translation: CASSSRDLSYNEQFF.

The rearrangement uses TRBV4-1 and TRBJ2-1, with 9 bases identical to TRBD2. Germline V gives CDR1 MGHRA, CDR2 YSYEKL. The CDR3 totals 16 residues. Trimming cost V 1 base and J 5 bases; bases outside gene matches: 6. The CDR3 DNA sequence: TGCGCCAGCAGCCAAGGACTAGCGGTCCCCGACAATGAGCAGTTCTTC. This translates into CASSQGLAVPDNEQFF.

The J gene is TRBJ2-2, the V gene TRBV19; D unclear. The CDR3 is made up of 11 amino acids. The germline V gene encodes CDR1 LNHDA and CDR2 SQIVND (reference sequence). V was shortened by 8 bases and J by 2 bases, with 3 bases between the two germline ends. The CDR3 coding sequence is TGTGCCAGTCATAACACCGGGGAGCTGTTTTTT. Translation gives CASHNTGELFF. The full variable domain, with the rest looked up from reference TRBV19 and TRBJ2-2, is DGGITQSPKYLFRKEGQNVTLSCEQNLNHDAMYWYRQDPGQGLRLIYYSQIVNDFQKGDIAEGYSVSREKKESFPLTVTSAQKNPTAFYLCASHNTGELFFGEGSRLTVL.

This chain links TRBV29-1 with TRBJ1-2; maybe TRBD1 (6 bases). The CDR3 length is 13 residues. Germline CDR1 is SQVTM and CDR2 is ANQGSEA. V was cut by 6 bases and J by 4 bases, with 15 bases left in between. The CDR3 region is CSVPSGQIYGYTF. The CDR3 bases are TGCAGCGTCCCTAGTGGACAGATCTATGGCTACACCTTC.

This clone was counted once. This chain uses TRBV7-9 with TRBJ2-1; 10 bases are a match to TRBD1. Germline assignment: CDR1 SEHNR and CDR2 FQNEAQ (reference sequence). CDR3 length: 15 amino acids. V trimming: 2 bases; J trimming: 4 bases; junction bases outside the gene matches: 2. CDR3 sequence: CASSLRDRGYNEQFF. The CDR3 DNA reads TGTGCCAGCAGCTTACGGGACAGGGGATACAATGAGCAGTTCTTC. Combining the CDR3 with reference TRBV7-9 and TRBJ2-1 gives the whole variable domain DTGVSQNPRHKITKRGQNVTFRCDPISEHNRLYWYRQTLGQGPEFLTYFQNEAQLEKSRLLSDRFSAERPKGSFSTLEIQRTEQGDSAMYLCASSLRDRGYNEQFFGPGTRLTVL.

This sequence joins TRBV6-5 and TRBJ2-1, with D possibly TRBD1 on 6 matching bases. The V gene's germline CDR1 is MNHEY and CDR2 SVGAGI. V lost 0 bases and J 7 bases, leaving 10 bases between the germline ends. This CDR3 has 14 residues. This CDR3 is CASSYSGTSNEQFF. DNA for the CDR3: TGTGCCAGCAGTTACTCCGGGACAAGTAATGAGCAGTTCTTC.

The rearrangement joins TRBV2 to TRBJ2-5; 7 positions match TRBD2. The germline gives CDR1 SNHLY, CDR2 FYNNEI. The CDR3 has 14 amino acids. V trimming: 6 bases; J trimming: 4 bases; junction bases outside the gene matches: 8. CDR3 nucleotides: TGTGCCAGCAGGACGACTAGCCGTGTAGAGACCCAGTACTTC. Residues: CASRTTSRVETQYF.

This clone was seen only once. This specimen includes other DNA sequences encoding the same CDR3. The chain carries TRBV6-5 and TRBJ2-1; no reliable D call. CDR1 is MNHEY and CDR2 is SVGAGI in the germline V gene. Deletions cut 4 bases from V and 0 bases from J, with 10 bases between. CDR3 length equals 15 residues. The CDR3 region is CASSSDRSSYNEQFF. CDR3 coding DNA: TGTGCCAGCAGTTCTGACCGGAGCTCCTACAATGAGCAGTTCTTC.

The rearrangement joins TRBV4-1 to TRBJ2-1; no clear D. The germline CDR1 and CDR2 sequences are MGHRA and YSYEKL. V lost 0 bases and J lost 10, with 19 bases in between. The CDR3 loop spans 16 amino acids. As DNA, the CDR3 is TGCGCCAGCAGCCAAGATAATCCCGTATTGGGCGAGGAGCAGTTCTTC. Its protein product is CASSQDNPVLGEEQFF.

The rearrangement links TRBV19 to TRBJ1-5; D remains ambiguous. V was cut by 0 bases and J by 0 bases, with 6 bases left in between. CDR1 LNHDA and CDR2 SQIVND come from the germline V gene (reference sequence). The CDR3 extends over 15 amino acids. The CDR3 coding sequence is TGTGCCAGTAGTATAGATAGCTCTAGCAATCAGCCCCAGCATTTT. As protein: CASSIDSSSNQPQHF.

The rearrangement uses TRBV4-2 and TRBJ2-5; a possible D gene is TRBD1 (5 bases). V was trimmed by 0 bases and J by 3 bases, leaving 8 bases between them. In germline, CDR1 is LGHNA, CDR2 YNFKEQ. CDR3 length equals 14 residues. CDR3 amino acids: CASSQDVTEETQYF. The CDR3 DNA reads TGTGCCAGCAGCCAAGATGTGACAGAAGAGACCCAGTACTTC.

The chain uses TRBV10-3 and TRBJ2-7; tentatively, D is TRBD2 (5 bases). Germline assignment: CDR1 ENHRY and CDR2 SYGVKD. Trimming removed 3 bases at V and 2 bases at J, with 14 bases between. The CDR3 covers 15 residues. Here the CDR3 reads CAISESGSAAYEQYF. CDR3 DNA: TGTGCCATCAGTGAATCGGGGTCGGCAGCCTACGAGCAGTACTTC.

CDR3 nucleotide sequence: TGTGCCAGCAGTTTCCCTTTGGGGAGGGCCCCCGAGCAGTACTTC. Translating gives CASSFPLGRAPEQYF. V and J are TRBV5-4 and TRBJ2-7, with TRBD2 matching over 7 bases. Germline CDR1 reads SGHNT; CDR2 reads YYREEE (reference sequence). The trim removed 5 bases at V and 6 bases at J, leaving 14 bases unmatched. The CDR3 covers 15 residues. The whole variable domain, filled in from reference TRBV5-4 and TRBJ2-7, reads ETGVTQSPTHLIKTRGQQVTLRCSSQSGHNTVSWYQQALGQGPQFIFQYYREEENGRGNFPPRFSGLQFPNYSSELNVNALELDDSALYLCASSFPLGRAPEQYFGPGTRLTVT.

This clone has only one observation. The gene calls are TRBV7-9 and TRBJ2-7; 10 bases line up with TRBD2. Losses at the gene ends were 5 bases for V and 7 bases for J; bases not matched to a gene: 14. The CDR3 loop spans 16 amino acids. Germline V lookup: CDR1 SEHNR, CDR2 FQNEAQ (reference sequence). CDR3 sequence: CASSLPAGTSVKEQYF. CDR3 sequence (DNA): TGTGCCAGCAGCCTTCCCGCGGGGACTAGCGTCAAGGAGCAGTACTTC.

The V gene is TRBV28, the J gene TRBJ2-7; 12 bases fit TRBD2. V lost 5 bases, J lost 6 bases, and 11 bases stayed unmatched. Germline assignment: CDR1 MDHEN and CDR2 SYDVKM. This CDR3 comprises 16 residues. The CDR3: CASSDALAGGPGEQYF. DNA of the CDR3: TGTGCCAGCAGTGACGCACTAGCGGGAGGTCCTGGCGAGCAGTACTTC.

V usage is TRBV25-1 and J usage is TRBJ2-7; no clear D. The CDR3 totals 15 residues. V lost 0 bases and J lost 0, with 9 bases in between. From germline, CDR1 is MGHDK and CDR2 SYGVNS. Here the CDR3 reads CASSEYLRNSYEQYF. As DNA, the CDR3 is TGTGCCAGCAGTGAATACTTGCGGAACTCCTACGAGCAGTACTTC.

About this clone itself: The CDR3 carries no conserved terminal phenylalanine or tryptophan, so it likely arises from a read error. Because the CDR3's place on the DNA is in doubt, the DNA is left out and the CDR3 is given as listed by TCRdb. The chain has TRBV6-1 and TRBJ2-7; TRBD2, the D gene given by the table, was not confirmed from the DNA. With termini counted, the CDR3 has 13 amino acids. Germline values: CDR1 MNHNS, CDR2 SASEGT. CDR3 protein: CASSEDITTSGSI.

The chain couples TRBV4-1 to TRBJ2-7; 11 positions match TRBD2. Trimming took 2 bases from V and 0 from J; bases not matched to a gene: 3. Germline V CDR1 and CDR2: MGHRA, YSYEKL. The CDR3 covers 16 residues. CDR3 protein: CASSQTSGRSSYEQYF. The CDR3 nucleotides are TGCGCCAGCAGCCAAACTAGCGGGAGATCCTCCTACGAGCAGTACTTC.

The V and J genes are TRBV5-5 and TRBJ2-7; 7 positions agree with TRBD1. The germline V gene encodes CDR1 SGHKS and CDR2 YYEKEE (reference sequence). CDR3 length: 14 residues. Losses at the gene ends were 5 bases for V and 4 bases for J; bases not matched to a gene: 9. The CDR3, as DNA: TGTGCCAGCAGTTACCGGGACAGCGCATACGAGCAGTACTTC. Amino acids: CASSYRDSAYEQYF.

The genes are TRBV6-6 and TRBJ1-1; no definite D call. This CDR3 is built from 13 residues. V lost 6 bases and J lost 7, with 15 bases in between. Per germline, CDR1 MNHNY and CDR2 SVGAGI (reference sequence). The CDR3 coding sequence is TGTGCCAGCAGCAGGTCAGTTGTCAATGAAGCTTTCTTT. Translating gives CASSRSVVNEAFF.

This clone appeared a single time. The chain is built from TRBV27 and TRBJ2-7; 7 bases are shared with TRBD1. CDR3 size: 14 residues. From germline, CDR1 is MNHEY and CDR2 SMNVEV (reference sequence). V was clipped by 5 bases and J by 3 bases; unmatched bases: 7. The CDR3 DNA reads TGTGCCAGCAGTCTCAGGGGGACCTACTACGAGCAGTACTTC. This sequence encodes CASSLRGTYYEQYF.

The J gene is TRBJ1-2, the V gene TRBV5-4; D is possibly TRBD1 (5 bases). The germline V gene encodes CDR1 SGHNT and CDR2 YYREEE (reference sequence). The CDR3 length is 14 residues. The V and J ends lost 4 bases and 8 bases respectively, with 18 bases between them. CDR3 sequence (DNA): TGTGCCAGCAGCGATTTAAGGGGCCCTCACGGCTACACCTTC. It specifies CASSDLRGPHGYTF.

The rearrangement uses TRBV7-2 and TRBJ1-3; the match to TRBD1 covers 8 bases. Germline lookup yields CDR1 SGHTA and CDR2 FQGNSA. V gave up 5 bases and J gave up 6 bases; unmatched junction bases: 6. The CDR3 loop spans 14 amino acids. The CDR3, as DNA: TGTGCCAGCAGCGTCGGGACAGGACCAAACACCATATATTTT. Translating it yields CASSVGTGPNTIYF.

This clone was detected only once. The CDR3 region has the DNA TGCGCCAGCAGCTTGGACAGGGTAGAGACCCAGTACTTC. It is translated as CASSLDRVETQYF. The gene calls are TRBV5-1 and TRBJ2-5; D is perhaps TRBD1 (6 bases). The germline gives CDR1 SGHRS, CDR2 YFSETQ. This CDR3 is built from 13 residues. V was pared by 0 bases and J by 4 bases, with 7 bases between.

V gene TRBV27 combines with J gene TRBJ2-5; TRBD1 matches 7 bases. In germline, CDR1 is MNHEY, CDR2 SMNVEV (reference sequence). Trimming took 0 bases from V and 2 from J; bases not matched to a gene: 3. This CDR3 has 15 residues. The CDR3 nucleotides read TGTGCCAGCAGTTTATCCCCGGGACAGCAAGAGACCCAGTACTTC. Residues: CASSLSPGQQETQYF.